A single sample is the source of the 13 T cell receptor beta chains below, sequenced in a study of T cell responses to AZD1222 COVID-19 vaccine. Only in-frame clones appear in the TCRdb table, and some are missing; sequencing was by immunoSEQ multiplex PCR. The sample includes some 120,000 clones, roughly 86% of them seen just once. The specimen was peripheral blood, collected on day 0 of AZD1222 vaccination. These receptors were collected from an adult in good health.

The CDR3 is CASSFTSSGANVLTF. Here the CDR3 DNA reads TGCGCCAGCAGCTTTACCAGCTCTGGGGCCAACGTCCTGACTTTC. The chain joins TRBV5-1 to TRBJ2-6; D gene unclear. Germline assignment: CDR1 SGHRS and CDR2 YFSETQ. Between the trimmed V and J ends, which lost 2 bases and 0 bases, there was a span of 6 bases. This CDR3 has 15 residues. Using reference TRBV5-1 and TRBJ2-6 for the parts outside the CDR3, the full variable domain is KAGVTQTPRYLIKTRGQQVTLSCSPISGHRSVSWYQQTPGQGLQFLFEYFSETQRNKGNFPGRFSGRQFSNSRSEMNVSTLELGDSALYLCASSFTSSGANVLTFGAGSRLTVL.

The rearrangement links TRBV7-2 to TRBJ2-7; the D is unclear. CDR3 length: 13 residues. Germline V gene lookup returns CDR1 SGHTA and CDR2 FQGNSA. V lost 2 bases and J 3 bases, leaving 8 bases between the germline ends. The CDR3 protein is CASSLWGIYEQYF. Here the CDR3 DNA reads TGTGCCAGCAGCTTATGGGGAATCTACGAGCAGTACTTC.

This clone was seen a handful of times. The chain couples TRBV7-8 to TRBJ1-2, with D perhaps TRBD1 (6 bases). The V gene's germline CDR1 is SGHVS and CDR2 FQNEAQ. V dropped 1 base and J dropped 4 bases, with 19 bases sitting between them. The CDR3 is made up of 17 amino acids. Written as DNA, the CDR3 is TGTGCCAGCAGCTTAGAGGGGGGGTTCCGCCCCATCTATGGCTACACCTTC. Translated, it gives CASSLEGGFRPIYGYTF.

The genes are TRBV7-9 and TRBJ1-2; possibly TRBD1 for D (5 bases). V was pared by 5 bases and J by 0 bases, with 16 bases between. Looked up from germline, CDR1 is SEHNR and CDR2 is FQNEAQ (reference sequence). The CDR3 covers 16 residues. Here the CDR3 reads CASSPQDWGANYGYTF. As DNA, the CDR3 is TGTGCCAGCAGCCCACAGGATTGGGGAGCTAACTATGGCTACACCTTC.

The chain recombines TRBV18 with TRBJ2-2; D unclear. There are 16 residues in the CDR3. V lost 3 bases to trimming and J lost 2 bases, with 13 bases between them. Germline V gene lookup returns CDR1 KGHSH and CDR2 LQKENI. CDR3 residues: CASSPLPPQNTGELFF. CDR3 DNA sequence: TGTGCCAGCTCACCCCTCCCTCCACAAAACACCGGGGAGCTGTTTTTT.

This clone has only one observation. The chain's CDR3 is CASSHAGTSGGYNEQFF. For the CDR3, the DNA is TGTGCCAGCAGCCACGCCGGGACTAGCGGGGGCTACAATGAGCAGTTCTTC. The chain uses TRBV4-2 and TRBJ2-1, with 14 bases lining up with TRBD2. CDR3 length equals 17 residues. Germline V gives CDR1 LGHNA, CDR2 YNFKEQ. Trimming took 3 bases from V and 3 from J; bases not matched to a gene: 4.

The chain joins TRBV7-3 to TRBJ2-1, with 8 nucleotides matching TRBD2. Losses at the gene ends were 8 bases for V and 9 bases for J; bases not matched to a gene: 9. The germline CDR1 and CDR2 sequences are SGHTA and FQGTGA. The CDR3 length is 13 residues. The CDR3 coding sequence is TGTGCCAGCTCAATAGCGGGGAATGGTGAGCAGTTCTTC. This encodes CASSIAGNGEQFF.

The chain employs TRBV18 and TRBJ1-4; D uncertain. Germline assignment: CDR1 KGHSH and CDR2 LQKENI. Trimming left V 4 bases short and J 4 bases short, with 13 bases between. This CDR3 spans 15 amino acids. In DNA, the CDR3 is TGTGCCAGCTCACAATACAGCCAGAATAATGAAAAACTGTTTTTT. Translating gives CASSQYSQNNEKLFF. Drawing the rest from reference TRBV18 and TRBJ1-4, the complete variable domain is NAGVMQNPRHLVRRRGQEARLRCSPMKGHSHVYWYRQLPEEGLKFMVYLQKENIIDESGMPKERFSAEFPKEGPSILRIQQVVRGDSAAYFCASSQYSQNNEKLFFGSGTQLSVL.

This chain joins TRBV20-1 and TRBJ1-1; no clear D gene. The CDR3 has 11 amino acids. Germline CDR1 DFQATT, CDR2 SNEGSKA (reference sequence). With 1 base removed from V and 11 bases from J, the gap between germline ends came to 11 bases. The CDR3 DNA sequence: TGCAGTGCTAGAGGTCAGCAAGGCGCTTTCTTT. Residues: CSARGQQGAFF.

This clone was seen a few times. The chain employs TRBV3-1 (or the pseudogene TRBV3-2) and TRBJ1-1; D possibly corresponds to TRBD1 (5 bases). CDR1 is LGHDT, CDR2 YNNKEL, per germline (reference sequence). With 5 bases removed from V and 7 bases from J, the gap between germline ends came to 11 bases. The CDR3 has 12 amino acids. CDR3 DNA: TGTGCCAGCAGCGGACACGTCAATGAAGCTTTCTTT. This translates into CASSGHVNEAFF.

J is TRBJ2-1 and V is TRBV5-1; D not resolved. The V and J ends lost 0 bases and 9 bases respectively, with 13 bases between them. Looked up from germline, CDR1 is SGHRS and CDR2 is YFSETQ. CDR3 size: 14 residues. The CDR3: CASSLEITKREQFF. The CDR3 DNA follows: TGCGCCAGCAGCTTGGAGATTACGAAGCGTGAGCAGTTCTTC.

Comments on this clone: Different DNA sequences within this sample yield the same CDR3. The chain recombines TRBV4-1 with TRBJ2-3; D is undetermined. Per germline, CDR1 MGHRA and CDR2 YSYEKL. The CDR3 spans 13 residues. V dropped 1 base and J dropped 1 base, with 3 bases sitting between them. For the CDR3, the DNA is TGCGCCAGCAGCCAAGTTGGCACAGATACGCAGTATTTT. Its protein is CASSQVGTDTQYF.

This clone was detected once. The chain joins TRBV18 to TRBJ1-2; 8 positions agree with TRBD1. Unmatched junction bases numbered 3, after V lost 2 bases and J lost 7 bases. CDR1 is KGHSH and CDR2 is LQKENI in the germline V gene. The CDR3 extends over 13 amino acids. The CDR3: CASSPDRGSGYTF. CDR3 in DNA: TGTGCCAGCTCACCAGACAGGGGAAGTGGCTACACCTTC.